The 16 T cell receptor beta chains in this list originate from one sample, sequenced in a study of blood T cell repertoires in COVID-19. Some clones are missing from TCRdb's copy, which holds only in-frame ones; the method was immunoSEQ multiplex PCR. The profile shows tens of thousands of clones, about nine tenths of them singletons. What was sequenced was peripheral blood. These receptors originate from a woman older than 75 with acute or convalescent COVID-19.

The V and J genes are TRBV5-1 and TRBJ1-6; D is unclear. CDR1 is SGHRS, CDR2 YFSETQ, per germline. CDR3 length equals 15 residues. Trimming took 1 base from V and 7 from J, leaving 12 bases between them. CDR3 sequence: CASSLNAGSNSPLHF. Here the CDR3 DNA reads TGCGCCAGCAGCTTGAACGCGGGTTCCAATTCACCCCTCCACTTT.

The chain employs TRBV6-5 and TRBJ2-5, with a tentative D call TRBD2 (6 bases). Germline lookup yields CDR1 MNHEY and CDR2 SVGAGI. The V gene lost 7 bases and the J gene lost 4 bases, with 13 bases spanning the gap. The CDR3 is 13 residues long. The chain's CDR3 is CASTQTGVETQYF. The DNA of the CDR3 is TGTGCCAGCACCCAGACGGGGGTAGAGACCCAGTACTTC.

The CDR3 coding sequence is TGTGCCAGCAGCTTTATTATATACTACAATGAGCAGTTCTTC. The encoded protein is CASSFIIYYNEQFF. The chain carries TRBV7-2 and TRBJ2-1; no definite D call. Trimming cost V 3 bases and J 3 bases, with 9 bases left between them. The germline CDR1 and CDR2 sequences are SGHTA and FQGNSA. The CDR3 extends over 14 amino acids.

The V gene is TRBV5-1, the J gene TRBJ2-2; 11 bases agree with TRBD2. V shed 4 bases and J 1 base; nucleotides not matched to a gene: 3. CDR3 length: 16 amino acids. Looked up from germline, CDR1 is SGHRS and CDR2 is YFSETQ. This CDR3 reads CASSRGLAGNTGELFF. The CDR3 DNA sequence: TGCGCCAGCAGCCGTGGACTAGCGGGGAACACCGGGGAGCTGTTTTTT.

The rearrangement joins TRBV7-8 to TRBJ2-3, with 8 bases aligning to TRBD1. Germline V gene sequence: CDR1 SGHVS, CDR2 FQNEAQ. CDR3 size: 15 residues. J was trimmed by 3 bases and V by 3 bases; bases with no gene match: 5. The CDR3 protein is CASSFQTGVTDTQYF. The CDR3 nucleotides are TGTGCCAGCAGCTTCCAGACAGGGGTGACAGATACGCAGTATTTT.

The rearrangement joins TRBV28 to TRBJ1-2, with TRBD1 matching 10 bases. V lost 5 bases, J lost 7 bases, and 13 bases stayed unmatched. The germline V gene encodes CDR1 MDHEN and CDR2 SYDVKM. The CDR3 consists of 16 residues. The CDR3 bases are TGTGCCAGCAGTCCCCGGGACAGGGGTAATCTTCGTGGCTACACCTTC. This sequence encodes CASSPRDRGNLRGYTF.

CDR3 residues: CASRLAGTQTAEQFF. The DNA of the CDR3 is TGTGCCAGCAGACTAGCGGGAACGCAGACAGCTGAGCAGTTCTTC. The chain recombines TRBV7-9 with TRBJ2-1; 10 bases align to TRBD2. With 6 bases clipped from V and 9 bases from J, the junction kept 11 bases outside the gene matches. The CDR3 covers 15 residues. Germline CDR1 and CDR2: SEHNR and FQNEAQ (reference sequence).

The V and J genes are TRBV28 and TRBJ2-7; D is perhaps TRBD1 (5 bases). Trimming shortened V by 1 base and J by 2 bases, and 9 bases separated the two germline ends. CDR1 and CDR2 (germline): MDHEN, SYDVKM. CDR3 length: 14 residues. The CDR3 DNA reads as TGTGCCAGCAGTTTATACCAGGGTACCTACGAGCAGTACTTC. As protein: CASSLYQGTYEQYF.

The gene calls are TRBV19 and TRBJ1-6; no reliable D call. Per the germline V gene, CDR1 is LNHDA and CDR2 is SQIVND (reference sequence). Trimming left V 3 bases short and J 10 bases short, with 13 bases between. This CDR3 is 14 amino acids long. The CDR3 is CASSIPGSGSPLHF. Here the CDR3 DNA reads TGTGCCAGTAGTATTCCGGGGTCGGGATCACCCCTCCACTTT.

The chain has TRBV20-1 and TRBJ1-2; the D is unclear. CDR3 size: 10 residues. Between the trimmed V and J ends, which lost 2 bases and 5 bases, there was a span of 3 bases. Germline values: CDR1 DFQATT, CDR2 SNEGSKA (reference sequence). As DNA, the CDR3 is TGCAGTGCTAGATCTTATGGCTACACCTTC. Its translation: CSARSYGYTF.

J is TRBJ2-5 and V is TRBV6-6; 9 bases map to TRBD1. Germline CDR1 and CDR2: MNHNY and SVGAGI (reference sequence). There are 15 residues in the CDR3. J lost 7 bases, V lost 6 bases, and 12 bases had no gene match. The CDR3 sequence: CASSTQGAPGGTQYF. The CDR3 region has the DNA TGTGCCAGCAGCACACAGGGGGCGCCGGGAGGGACCCAGTACTTC.

The chain has TRBV5-1 and TRBJ1-1, with D tentatively TRBD1 (5 bases). Trimming took off 0 bases at V and 1 base at J, with 10 bases between the two ends. The CDR3 spans 15 residues. Germline lookup yields CDR1 SGHRS and CDR2 YFSETQ. The CDR3 reads CASSLVDTRNTEAFF. The CDR3 coding sequence is TGCGCCAGCAGCTTGGTGGACACTCGGAACACTGAAGCTTTCTTT.

The gene calls are TRBV19 and TRBJ2-7; 7 bases line up with TRBD2. Unmatched junction bases numbered 9, after V lost 6 bases and J lost 4 bases. CDR1 and CDR2 (germline): LNHDA, SQIVND (reference sequence). This CDR3 has 14 amino acids. The CDR3 is CASSRGRERYEQYF. CDR3 DNA sequence: TGTGCCAGTAGCCGCGGGAGAGAGAGATACGAGCAGTACTTC.

The chain joins TRBV6-5 to TRBJ1-2; tentative D call: TRBD1 (6 bases). Deletions cut 6 bases from V and 8 bases from J, with 16 bases between. The V gene's germline CDR1 is MNHEY and CDR2 SVGAGI. The CDR3 consists of 13 residues. The CDR3 sequence is CASRQDRGRGYTF. CDR3 in DNA: TGTGCCAGCAGACAGGACAGAGGGAGAGGCTACACCTTC.

This clone has only a few counts. This chain connects TRBV19 to TRBJ2-2, with D hard to call. V was shortened by 5 bases and J by 5 bases, with 9 bases between the two germline ends. This CDR3 comprises 13 residues. CDR1 and CDR2 (germline): LNHDA, SQIVND (reference sequence). In DNA form, the CDR3 reads TGTGCCAGTAGTGCCCGGTGGACCGGGGAGCTGTTTTTT. It specifies CASSARWTGELFF.

V and J are TRBV5-4 and TRBJ2-1; 7 bases match TRBD2. Germline V gene data show CDR1 as SGHNT and CDR2 as YYREEE (reference sequence). The CDR3 is made up of 16 amino acids. V shed 0 bases, J shed 4 bases, and the junction held 7 bases outside the gene matches. The DNA of the CDR3 is TGTGCCAGCAGCTTGGTGGGGGGAGGGACGTACAATGAGCAGTTCTTC. It encodes CASSLVGGGTYNEQFF.